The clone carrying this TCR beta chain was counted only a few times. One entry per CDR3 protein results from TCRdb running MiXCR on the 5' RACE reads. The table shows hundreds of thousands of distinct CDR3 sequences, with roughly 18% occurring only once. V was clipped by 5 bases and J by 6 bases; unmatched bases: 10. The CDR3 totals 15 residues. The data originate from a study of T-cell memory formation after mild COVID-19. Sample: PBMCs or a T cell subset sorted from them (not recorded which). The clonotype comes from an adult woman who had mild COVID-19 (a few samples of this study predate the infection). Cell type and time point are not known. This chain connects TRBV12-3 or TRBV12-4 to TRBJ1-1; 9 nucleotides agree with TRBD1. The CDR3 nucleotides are TGTGCCAGCAGTAGCTGGTCGGGACAGGGTCCTGAAGCTTTCTTT. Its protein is CASSSWSGQGPEAFF.